This TCR beta chain is from a study of T cell repertoires in cytomegalovirus infection. TCRdb re-called the reads with MiXCR, one entry per CDR3 protein. This table has 140,000 to 150,000 distinct CDR3 sequences, more than 25% appearing once. As for this clonotype: Its antigen is undetermined.

V dropped 6 bases and J dropped 6 bases, with 15 bases sitting between them. Germline CDR1 and CDR2: SEHNR and FQNEAQ (reference sequence). This CDR3 comprises 13 residues. This sample comprised CD8+ T cells from cultured PBMCs, obtained from culture after CMV antigen stimulation. V is TRBV7-9 and J is TRBJ2-7; a possible D gene is TRBD2 (6 bases). The TCR originated in a human donor in good health (CMV status not recorded). Some clones in this sample may be carry-over from other donors' samples. The DNA for the CDR3 is TGTGCCAGCAGAACGGCCGGGACTCTCGAGCAGTACTTC. This codes for CASRTAGTLEQYF.